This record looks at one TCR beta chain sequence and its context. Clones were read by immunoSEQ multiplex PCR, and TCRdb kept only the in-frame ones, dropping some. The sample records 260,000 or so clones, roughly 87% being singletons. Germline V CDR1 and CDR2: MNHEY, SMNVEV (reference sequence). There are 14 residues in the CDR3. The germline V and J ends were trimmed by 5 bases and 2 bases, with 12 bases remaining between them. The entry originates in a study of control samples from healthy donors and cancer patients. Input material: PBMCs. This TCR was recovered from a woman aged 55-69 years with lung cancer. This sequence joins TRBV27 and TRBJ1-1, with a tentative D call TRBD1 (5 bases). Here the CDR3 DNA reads TGTGCCAGCAGTCCCTCCGGGGGTAACACTGAAGCTTTCTTT. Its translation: CASSPSGGNTEAFF.